These T cell receptor beta chains were read from a single sample in a study of blood T cell repertoires in COVID-19. Here immunoSEQ multiplex PCR was the method, and the copy in TCRdb shows in-frame clones only, minus some. Of about 300,000 clones listed, around 88% are singletons. The sample was peripheral blood. The receptors derive from a woman in her forties or fifties with acute or convalescent COVID-19. Each CDR3 is given with its conserved first and last residue. A clone size is listed for some rows: how often the clone was seen (once, few, many), or a class if it is expanded.

TRBV11-2	TRBJ2-3	once	CASSLVPLVAENTQYF
TRBV2	TRBJ1-1	-	CAAYRDLNTEAFF
TRBV5-1	TRBJ1-5	-	CASSLTGNGNQPQHF
TRBV28	TRBJ2-7	-	CASSIRDRGHYEQYF
TRBV6-6	TRBJ1-2	-	CASLNVGGTYGYTF
TRBV27	TRBJ2-2	once	CASSLWTGRKTGELFF
TRBV11-2	TRBJ1-1	-	CASSLVRGPEAFF
TRBV14	TRBJ2-3	-	CASSRRDTWQYF
TRBV4-2	TRBJ1-2	-	CASSQGDRGWYGYTF
TRBV7-8	TRBJ1-1	-	CASSLGALNTEAFF
TRBV27	TRBJ2-3	-	CASSFLGQGRNTADTQYF
TRBV7-9	TRBJ2-1	-	CASSSAIGGTSGMYNEQFF
TRBV12-3/TRBV12-4	TRBJ1-6	once	CASSPNNSPLHF
TRBV29-1	TRBJ2-5	once	CSVSGADQETQYF
TRBV6-6	TRBJ2-4	-	CASSYLREGKNIQYF
TRBV28	TRBJ1-1	once	CASSLQQNTEAFF
TRBV10-3	TRBJ1-2	-	CAIRGTEGSEGYTF
TRBV19	TRBJ1-5	once	CASSSQGAGQPQHF
TRBV5-1	TRBJ1-2	-	CASSRDRPNYGYTF
TRBV3-1/TRBV3-2	TRBJ2-7	-	CASSHDTGGYEQYF
TRBV29-1	TRBJ2-7	once	CSVGPREASYEQYF
TRBV4-1	TRBJ2-5	-	CASSQEGALPQETQYF
TRBV27	TRBJ1-2	-	CASSSIPGLVAGDGYTF
TRBV7-9	TRBJ1-6	-	CASSRDPTGTLHF
TRBV7-9	TRBJ1-5	-	CASSLEKGASNQPQHF
TRBV4-2	TRBJ1-2	-	CASSQENSNGYTF
TRBV5-4	TRBJ2-2	-	CASSLAGVGELFF
TRBV7-3	TRBJ2-1	-	CASSLTGGLDEQFF
TRBV5-4	TRBJ2-5	-	CASSGGQGQQETQYF
TRBV4-2	TRBJ2-6	-	CASSQGGDGTSGANVLTF
TRBV27	TRBJ1-1	-	CASSLSPGILAEAFF
TRBV2	TRBJ1-1	-	CASGRQRAFF